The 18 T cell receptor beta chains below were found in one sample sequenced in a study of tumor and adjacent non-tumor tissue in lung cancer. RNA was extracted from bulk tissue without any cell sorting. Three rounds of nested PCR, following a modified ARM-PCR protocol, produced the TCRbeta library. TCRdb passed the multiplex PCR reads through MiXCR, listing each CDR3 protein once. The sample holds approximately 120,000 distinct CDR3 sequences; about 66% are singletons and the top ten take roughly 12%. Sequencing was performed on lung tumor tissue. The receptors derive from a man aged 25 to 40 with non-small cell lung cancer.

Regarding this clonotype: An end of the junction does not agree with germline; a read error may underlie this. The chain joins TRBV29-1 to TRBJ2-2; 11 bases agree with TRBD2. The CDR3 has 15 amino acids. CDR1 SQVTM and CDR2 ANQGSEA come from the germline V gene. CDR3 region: CSVETSGRKSWELFF. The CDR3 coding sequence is TGCAGTGTTGAAACTAGCGGGAGAAAAAGCTGGGAGCTGTTTTTT.

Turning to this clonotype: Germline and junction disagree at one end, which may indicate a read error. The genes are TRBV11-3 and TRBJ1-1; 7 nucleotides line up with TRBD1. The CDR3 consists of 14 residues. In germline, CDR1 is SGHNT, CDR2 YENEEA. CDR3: CASSFEDRVPEVFF. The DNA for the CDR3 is TGTGCCAGTAGCTTCGAAGACAGGGTCCCTGAAGTTTTCTTT.

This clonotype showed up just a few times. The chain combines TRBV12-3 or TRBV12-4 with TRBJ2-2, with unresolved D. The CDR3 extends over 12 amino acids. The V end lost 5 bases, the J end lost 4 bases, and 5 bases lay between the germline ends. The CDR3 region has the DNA TGTGCCAGCAGTCATTCCACCGGGGAGCTGTTTTTT. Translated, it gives CASSHSTGELFF.

The DNA for the CDR3 is TGTGCCATCAGTGAGCCTCTGGGGGGAACAGATACGCAGTATTTT. Its translation: CAISEPLGGTDTQYF. This rearrangement joins TRBV10-3 to TRBJ2-3; the D gene is possibly TRBD2 (6 bases). Trimming left V 2 bases short and J 3 bases short, with 12 bases between. Germline lookup yields CDR1 ENHRY and CDR2 SYGVKD. This CDR3 has 15 amino acids.

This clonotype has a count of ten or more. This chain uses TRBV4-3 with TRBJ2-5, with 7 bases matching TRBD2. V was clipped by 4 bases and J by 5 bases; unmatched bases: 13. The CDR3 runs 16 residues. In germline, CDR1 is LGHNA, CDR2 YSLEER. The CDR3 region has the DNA TGCGCCAGCAGCCGAAGCAACCCCGGGGGGTCGGAGACCCAGTACTTC. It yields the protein CASSRSNPGGSETQYF.

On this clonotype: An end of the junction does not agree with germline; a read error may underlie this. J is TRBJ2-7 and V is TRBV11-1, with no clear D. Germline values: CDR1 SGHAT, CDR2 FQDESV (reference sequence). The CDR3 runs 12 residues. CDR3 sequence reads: CASSLVSHEQHF. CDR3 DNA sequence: TGTGCCAGTAGCTTAGTTTCCCACGAGCAGCACTTC. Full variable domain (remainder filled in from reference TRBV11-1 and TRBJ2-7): EAEVAQSPRYKITEKSQAVAFWCDPISGHATLYWYRQILGQGPELLVQFQDESVVDDSQLPKDRFSAERLKGVDSTLKIQPAELGDSAMYLCASSLVSHEQHFGPGTRLTVT.

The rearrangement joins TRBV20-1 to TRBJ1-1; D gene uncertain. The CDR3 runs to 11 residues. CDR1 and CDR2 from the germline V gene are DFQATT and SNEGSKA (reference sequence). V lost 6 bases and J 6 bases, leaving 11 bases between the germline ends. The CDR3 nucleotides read TGCAGTGCCACGGTGTGGCCTGAAGCTTTCTTT. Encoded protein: CSATVWPEAFF.

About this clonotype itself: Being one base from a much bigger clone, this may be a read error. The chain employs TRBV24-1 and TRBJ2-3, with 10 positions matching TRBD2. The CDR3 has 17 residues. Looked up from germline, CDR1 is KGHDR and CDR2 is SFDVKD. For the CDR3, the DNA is TGTGCCACCAGTGGCGGTAGCGGGGGGCCTAGCACAGATATGCAGTATTTT. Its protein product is CATSGGSGGPSTDMQYF.

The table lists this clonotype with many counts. In nucleotides, the CDR3 is TGCGCCAGCAGCCAAGATCCTAGCGGGCATAGAGAGACCCAGTACTTC. Translation: CASSQDPSGHRETQYF. The chain recombines TRBV4-3 with TRBJ2-5; 8 nucleotides line up with TRBD2. With V trimmed by 0 bases and J by 4 bases, 7 bases remained unmatched. The CDR3 loop spans 16 amino acids. Germline CDR1 and CDR2: LGHNA and YSLEER.

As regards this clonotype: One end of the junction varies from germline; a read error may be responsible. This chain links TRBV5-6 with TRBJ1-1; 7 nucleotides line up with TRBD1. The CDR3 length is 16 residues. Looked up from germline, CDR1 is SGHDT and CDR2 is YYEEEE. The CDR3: CASSSTRTGVGTGAFF. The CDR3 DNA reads TGTGCCAGCAGCTCCACCAGAACAGGGGTGGGCACTGGAGCTTTCTTT.

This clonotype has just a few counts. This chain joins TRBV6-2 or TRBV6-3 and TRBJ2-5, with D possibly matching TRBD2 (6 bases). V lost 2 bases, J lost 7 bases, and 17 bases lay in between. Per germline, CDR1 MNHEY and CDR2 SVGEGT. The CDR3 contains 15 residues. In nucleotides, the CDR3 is TGTGCCAGCAGTTACGTGGCTAGCGAAGTGAGGACCCAGTACTTC. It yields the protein CASSYVASEVRTQYF.

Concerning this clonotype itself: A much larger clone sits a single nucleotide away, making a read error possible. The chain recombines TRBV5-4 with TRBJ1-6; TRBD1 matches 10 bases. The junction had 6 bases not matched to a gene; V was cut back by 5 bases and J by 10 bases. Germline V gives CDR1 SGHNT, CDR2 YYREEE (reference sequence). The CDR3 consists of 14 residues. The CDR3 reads CASSHGTGESPLHF. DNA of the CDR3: TGTGCCAGCAGTCACGGGACAGGGGAATCACCCCTCCACTTT.

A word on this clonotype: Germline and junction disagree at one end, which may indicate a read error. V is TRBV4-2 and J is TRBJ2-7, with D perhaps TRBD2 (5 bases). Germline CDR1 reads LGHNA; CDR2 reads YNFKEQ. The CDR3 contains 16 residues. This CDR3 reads CASSQEATSRGGEQYF. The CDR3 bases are TGTGCCAGTAGCCAAGAAGCGACCAGCAGAGGAGGCGAGCAGTACTTC.

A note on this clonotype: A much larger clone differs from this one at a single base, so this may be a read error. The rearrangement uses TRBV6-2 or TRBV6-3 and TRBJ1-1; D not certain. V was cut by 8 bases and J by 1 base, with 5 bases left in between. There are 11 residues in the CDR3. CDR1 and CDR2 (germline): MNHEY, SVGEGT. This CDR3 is CASGWNTEAFF. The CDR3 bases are TGTGCCAGCGGTTGGAACACTGAAGCTTTCTTT.

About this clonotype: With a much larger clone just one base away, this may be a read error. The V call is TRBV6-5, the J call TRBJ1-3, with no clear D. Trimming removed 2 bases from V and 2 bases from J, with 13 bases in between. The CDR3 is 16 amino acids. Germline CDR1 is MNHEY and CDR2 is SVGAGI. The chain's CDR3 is CASSYGRTRPGNTIYF. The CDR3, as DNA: TGTGCCAGCAGTTACGGGCGGACTCGCCCTGGAAACACCATATATTTT.

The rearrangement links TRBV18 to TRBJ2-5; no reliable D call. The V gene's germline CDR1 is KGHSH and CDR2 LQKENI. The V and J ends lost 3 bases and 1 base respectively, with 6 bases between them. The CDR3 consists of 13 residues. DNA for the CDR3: TGTGCCAGCTCACCGACACTCCAAGAGACCCAGTACTTC. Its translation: CASSPTLQETQYF.

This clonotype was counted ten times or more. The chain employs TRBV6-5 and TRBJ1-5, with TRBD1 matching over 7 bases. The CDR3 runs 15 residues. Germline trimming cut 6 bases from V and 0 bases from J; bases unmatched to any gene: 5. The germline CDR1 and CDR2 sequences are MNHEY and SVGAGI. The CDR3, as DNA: TGTGCCAGCAGCCGGGGGACAGATAGCAATCAGCCCCAGCATTTT. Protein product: CASSRGTDSNQPQHF.

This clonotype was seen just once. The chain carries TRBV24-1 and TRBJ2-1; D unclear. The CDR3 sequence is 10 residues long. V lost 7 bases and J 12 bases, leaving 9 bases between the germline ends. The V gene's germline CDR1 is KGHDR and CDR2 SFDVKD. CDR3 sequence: CATRLSGQFF. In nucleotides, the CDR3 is TGTGCCACCAGGCTTAGTGGGCAGTTCTTC.